This entry features one TCR beta chain sequence. Antigen specificity is unknown. Naive CD8 cells, CD45RO-negative and positively selected for CCR7, excluded terminally differentiated effector memory CD45RA+ cells. Germline trimming cut 8 bases from V and 0 bases from J; bases unmatched to any gene: 5. The CDR3 extends over 14 amino acids. The germline gives CDR1 LGHNA, CDR2 YNFKEQ. Researchers divided each subset's genomic DNA evenly across several immunoSEQ plates. Only in-frame clones appear in the TCRdb table, and some are missing; sequencing was by immunoSEQ multiplex PCR. This sample has hundreds of thousands of clones, with approximately 96% found just once. These data are taken from a study of shared clonotypes between healthy human individuals. Findings and caveats of the study: Clonotypes not shared had lower generation probabilities than those common to all four donors. Depth was large, yet rarefaction showed that sorted-subset sequencing was incomplete.

The J gene is TRBJ2-3, the V gene TRBV4-2; 7 positions match TRBD2. This receptor was taken from a woman aged 25 to 39 in good health. The specimen was naive CD8+ T cells sorted from blood. The CDR3 loop reads CASCPSGSTDTQYF. DNA of the CDR3: TGTGCCAGCTGCCCTAGCGGAAGCACAGATACGCAGTATTTT.